The 3 T cell receptor beta chains in this list originate from one sample, sequenced in a study of metastatic and nonmetastatic thyroid tumors. Thyroid surgery had not been preceded by any treatment in any patient. TCRdb reprocessed the PCR reads via MiXCR. The table lists some 30,000 clones, almost 30% of them singletons. Sequencing was done on a sample of blood. These receptors all stem from a female donor with papillary thyroid cancer or a benign thyroid nodule (not recorded which). Some clones in this sample may be carry-over from other donors' samples.

The chain combines TRBV20-1 with TRBJ2-1, with 7 bases identical to TRBD2. The CDR3 has 12 amino acids. V lost 5 bases, J lost 13 bases, and 11 bases stayed unmatched. Germline loops: CDR1 DFQATT, CDR2 SNEGSKA (reference sequence). For the CDR3, the DNA is TGCAGTGCTCCCTCTGGACTAGAAATACAGTTCTTC. Its translation is CSAPSGLEIQFF.

This clone appeared many times. This chain connects TRBV14 to TRBJ2-5; 7 bases align to TRBD1. This CDR3 contains 15 residues. The V gene's germline CDR1 is SGHDN and CDR2 FVKESK. V lost 4 bases and J lost 2; bases outside the gene matches: 7. The CDR3: CASSRHRGTQETQYF. Written as DNA, the CDR3 is TGTGCCAGCAGCCGGCACAGGGGCACACAAGAGACCCAGTACTTC.

This clone was counted between two and nine times. The chain recombines TRBV27 with TRBJ2-7; D remains unclear. The CDR3 extends over 14 amino acids. Trimming pared 5 bases from V and 0 bases from J, leaving 11 bases between. The germline V gene encodes CDR1 MNHEY and CDR2 SMNVEV (reference sequence). For the CDR3, the DNA is TGTGCCAGCAGTACCACATCCAGCTCCTACGAGCAGTACTTC. Translated: CASSTTSSSYEQYF.